These 14 T cell receptor beta chains were all obtained from the same sample, sequenced in a study of blood T cell repertoires in COVID-19 (dated by TCRdb to 2020 to 2021). The library came from the immunoSEQ multiplex PCR assay. TCRdb re-hosts the immuneACCESS table, in-frame sequences only. Its copies lack some clones; in the studies checked, an unresolved V gene accounts for under half of them, and the cause for the rest is not known. The sample table holds some 200,000 clones, of which about 86% were seen once. The leading ten clones occupy approximately 3.3% of the sample. The sequenced material came from peripheral blood. The receptors derive from a man aged 18-30 years with active or convalescent COVID-19.

The chain joins TRBV9 to TRBJ2-5; the D gene is possibly TRBD2 (6 bases). CDR3 length: 13 residues. CDR1 is SGDLS, CDR2 YYNGEE, per germline. V was cut by 3 bases and J by 1 base, with 7 bases left in between. The CDR3 region is CASSATSQETQYF. In DNA, the CDR3 is TGTGCCAGCAGCGCGACTAGCCAAGAGACCCAGTACTTC. The full variable domain, its missing parts supplied by reference TRBV9 and TRBJ2-5, is DSGVTQTPKHLITATGQRVTLRCSPRSGDLSVYWYQQSLDQGLQFLIQYYNGEERAKGNILERFSAQQFPDLHSELNLSSLELGDSALYFCASSATSQETQYFGPGTRLLVL.

A word on this clone: At the DNA level, this CDR3 is encoded by other sequences in the same sample as well. The rearrangement links TRBV2 to TRBJ2-5, with 8 positions matching TRBD1. The V and J ends lost 6 bases and 2 bases, in that order; junction bases with no gene match: 2. The CDR3 length is 13 residues. Germline V gene sequence: CDR1 SNHLY, CDR2 FYNNEI. The CDR3 here is CASSDRGQETQYF. CDR3 nucleotide sequence: TGTGCCAGCAGCGACAGGGGTCAAGAGACCCAGTACTTC.

The chain couples TRBV4-3 to TRBJ1-2; TRBD1 is a possible D gene (5 bases). Trimming took off 0 bases at V and 5 bases at J, with 16 bases between the two ends. This CDR3 comprises 16 residues. CDR1 LGHNA and CDR2 YSLEER come from the germline V gene. CDR3 DNA: TGCGCCAGCAGCCAAGATCGGCAGACAGCACCTTATGGCTACACCTTC. This encodes CASSQDRQTAPYGYTF.

The V gene is TRBV6-4, the J gene TRBJ2-3, with 8 bases fitting TRBD2. The CDR3 totals 13 residues. CDR1 MRHNA and CDR2 SNTAGT come from the germline V gene. The junction had 0 bases not matched to a gene; V was cut back by 6 bases and J by 1 base. In DNA form, the CDR3 reads TGTGCCAGCAGACTAGCGGGCACAGATACGCAGTATTTT. Amino acids: CASRLAGTDTQYF.

The chain has TRBV30 and TRBJ2-1, with D maybe TRBD1 (6 bases). The CDR3 sequence is 12 residues long. Germline-derived CDR1 and CDR2 are GTSNPN and SVGIG (reference sequence). V was shortened by 3 bases and J by 12 bases, with 15 bases between the two germline ends. CDR3: CAWRVPVDRQFF. CDR3 DNA: TGTGCCTGGAGGGTACCGGTGGACAGGCAGTTCTTC. The full variable domain, rest sourced from reference TRBV30 and TRBJ2-1, is SQTIHQWPATLVQPVGSPLSLECTVEGTSNPNLYWYRQAAGRGLQLLFYSVGIGQISSEVPQNLSASRPQDRQFILSSKKLLLSDSGFYLCAWRVPVDRQFFGPGTRLTVL.

The rearrangement joins TRBV13 to TRBJ2-7; 9 bases align to TRBD2. CDR3 length: 15 amino acids. Germline V CDR1 and CDR2: PRHDT, FYEKMQ (reference sequence). Trimming cost V 0 bases and J 3 bases; bases outside gene matches: 3. This chain's CDR3 is CASSLGGGRGYEQYF. The CDR3 DNA sequence: TGTGCCAGCAGCTTAGGGGGCGGGAGGGGCTACGAGCAGTACTTC.

This clone was recorded a few times. The chain employs TRBV6-2 or TRBV6-3 and TRBJ2-7; possibly TRBD2 for D (5 bases). Germline CDR1 MNHEY, CDR2 SVGEGT. V lost 1 base and J lost 2, with 9 bases in between. The CDR3 covers 14 residues. CDR3 loop: CASSYWRQTYEQYF. The CDR3 DNA sequence: TGTGCCAGCAGTTACTGGAGGCAGACCTACGAGCAGTACTTC.

The CDR3 sequence: CASSPDRSAGGSFNSPLHF. CDR3 nucleotides: TGTGCCAGCAGTCCGGACCGCTCGGCAGGGGGGTCATTTAATTCACCCCTCCACTTT. The chain combines TRBV27 with TRBJ1-6; 7 nucleotides match TRBD1. Trimming at V came to 5 bases and at J to 6 bases, leaving 19 bases not matched to a gene. CDR1 is MNHEY, CDR2 SMNVEV, per germline (reference sequence). The CDR3 is made up of 19 amino acids.

The chain links TRBV27 to TRBJ2-3; 7 bases map to TRBD2. Trimming cost V 5 bases and J 10 bases; bases outside gene matches: 6. Germline V CDR1 and CDR2: MNHEY, SMNVEV (reference sequence). The CDR3 totals 12 residues. The CDR3, as DNA: TGTGCCAGCAGTCCAGGACTAGGAGCGCAGTATTTT. It translates to CASSPGLGAQYF.

The CDR3 loop is CASRQFGAYEQYV. DNA of the CDR3: TGTGCCAGCAGACAGTTTGGCGCCTACGAGCAGTACGTC. This chain joins TRBV2 and TRBJ2-7; D is ambiguous. The CDR3 totals 13 residues. Germline V gene sequence: CDR1 SNHLY, CDR2 FYNNEI. Trimming shortened V by 6 bases and J by 2 bases, and 11 bases separated the two germline ends.

J is TRBJ2-7 and V is TRBV28; D is possibly TRBD2 (7 bases). The CDR3 is 11 residues long. In germline, CDR1 is MDHEN, CDR2 SYDVKM. The V end was cut by 7 bases, the J end by 4 bases, with 8 bases between. CDR3 loop: CASKGGYEQYV. In DNA, the CDR3 is TGTGCCAGCAAGGGGGGGTACGAGCAGTACGTC.

The chain links TRBV27 to TRBJ1-2, with D tentatively TRBD1 (6 bases). Trimming left V 4 bases short and J 5 bases short, with 8 bases between. The CDR3 extends over 12 amino acids. Germline lookup yields CDR1 MNHEY and CDR2 SMNVEV (reference sequence). The CDR3 region has the DNA TGTGCCAGCAGTTCCAGGGGATATGGCTACACCTTC. It yields the protein CASSSRGYGYTF.

The gene calls are TRBV6-1 and TRBJ2-3; 9 bases line up with TRBD2. In germline, CDR1 is MNHNS, CDR2 SASEGT. V shed 1 base and J 0 bases; nucleotides not matched to a gene: 2. There are 16 residues in the CDR3. The CDR3 bases are TGTGCCAGCAGTGAAGTAGCGGGAGTTAGCACAGATACGCAGTATTTT. This codes for CASSEVAGVSTDTQYF.

This chain connects TRBV2 to TRBJ2-1, with 10 bases aligning to TRBD1. The ends lost 6 bases at V and 6 bases at J; junction bases unmatched: 11. The CDR3 covers 16 residues. In germline, CDR1 is SNHLY, CDR2 FYNNEI. The CDR3 region is CASRPRPGTGVNEQFF. As DNA, the CDR3 is TGTGCCAGCAGACCAAGACCCGGGACAGGGGTCAATGAGCAGTTCTTC.